The clone carrying this TCR beta chain is judged large (0.1 to 1%). Four subsets defined by PD-1 and/or TIGIT were sorted from live CD3+CD8+TCRalphabeta+ cells. The record originates from a study of circulating CD8 cells and anti-PD-1 response in melanoma. Background on the study: Treatment was intravenous nivolumab at 3 mg/kg every 2 weeks. Of approximately 13 patients, seven got anti-PD-1 first and six had prior therapy. Response groups: complete/partial responders versus stable/progressive non-responders.

The QIAseq Immune Repertoire TCR panel built the libraries from about 14 ng of total RNA. One entry per CDR3 protein results from TCRdb running MiXCR on the reads. The sample records a few hundred distinct CDR3 sequences, 3.5% to 4.5% being singletons. V lost 5 bases and J lost 7; bases outside the gene matches: 10. The CDR3 is 17 amino acids. V and J are TRBV12-3 or TRBV12-4 and TRBJ2-2; 13 bases line up with TRBD2. The starting material was CD8+ T cells from PBMCs, obtained at baseline or after one month of anti-PD-1 therapy (not recorded which). The clonotype comes from a human donor with melanoma. The CDR3 bases are TGTGCCAGCAGTCCCGCCGGGACTAGCGGGGATTACGGGGAGCTGTTTTTT. This gives the protein CASSPAGTSGDYGELFF.